These 29 T cell receptor beta chains came from one sample sequenced in a study of monozygotic twins with inflammatory bowel disease (dated by TCRdb to between 2018 and 2020). The method behind the library was 5' RACE. The run used an Illumina HiSeq 2500. Following reprocessing of the reads by TCRdb, the data hold one row per CDR3 protein sequence and no DNA is available. The sample table holds approximately 200,000 distinct CDR3 sequences. The biggest ten clones account for approximately 7.7% of the sample. Sequencing was done on a sample of blood. The receptors derive from a human donor with ulcerative colitis or Crohn's disease, or a healthy co-twin of an affected twin (not recorded which).

V usage is TRBV19 and J usage is TRBJ2-5. Germline CDR1 is LNHDA and CDR2 is SQIVND (reference sequence). The CDR3 loop spans 17 amino acids. CDR3 sequence: CASSIGTWNTIQETQYF.

The rearrangement joins TRBV7-8 to TRBJ1-4; TCRdb's D call, TRBD1, is unchecked because there is no DNA. The CDR3 runs to 14 residues. Germline V gene data show CDR1 as SGHVS and CDR2 as FQNEAQ. CDR3 in amino acids: CASSQRTGNEKLFF.

The chain links TRBV7-8 to TRBJ2-1; TCRdb's D call of TRBD2 is untestable without DNA. CDR1 is SGHVS and CDR2 is FQNEAQ in the germline V gene. The CDR3 spans 15 residues. The chain's CDR3 is CASSLSTSGGPKQFF.

The CDR3 loop is CASTPGPVDWNEQYF. This sequence joins TRBV19 and TRBJ2-7; the TRBD1 assignment by TCRdb is unverifiable without DNA. CDR1 is LNHDA, CDR2 SQIVND, per germline (reference sequence). The CDR3 consists of 15 residues.

The chain has TRBV12-3 or TRBV12-4 and TRBJ2-7. There are 12 residues in the CDR3. CDR3 sequence: CASSPYNYEQYF.

V and J are TRBV4-3 and TRBJ1-2. The CDR3 is 15 amino acids. In germline, CDR1 is LGHNA, CDR2 YSLEER. This chain's CDR3 is CASSREPDSKWGYTF.

CDR3 in amino acids: CASSLAVAGEQYF. The gene calls are TRBV7-6 and TRBJ2-7. CDR1 is SGHVS and CDR2 is FNYEAQ in the germline V gene. This CDR3 is 13 amino acids long.

The chain joins TRBV5-1 to TRBJ2-1; TCRdb picks TRBD1, but there is no DNA to check that call. The CDR3 spans 16 residues. Germline CDR1 SGHRS, CDR2 YFSETQ. CDR3 residues: CASSLGPGQGFDEQFF.

This chain uses TRBV5-1 with TRBJ2-7; TCRdb returns TRBD2, unconfirmable since there is no DNA. CDR1 is SGHRS and CDR2 is YFSETQ in the germline V gene. The CDR3 is 14 amino acids. CDR3: CASSLEGHTYEQYF.

The chain links TRBV15 to TRBJ1-5. From germline, CDR1 is LNHNV and CDR2 YYDKDF (reference sequence). The CDR3 contains 13 residues. The CDR3 spells CTTSSLGDQPQHF.

The V gene is TRBV6-1, the J gene TRBJ1-1; as DNA is missing, the TRBD1 call by TCRdb cannot be tested. This CDR3 has 15 residues. The V gene's germline CDR1 is MNHNS and CDR2 SASEGT. Here the CDR3 reads CASSRQGGNMAEAFF.

The chain has TRBV19 and TRBJ2-7. Per the germline V gene, CDR1 is LNHDA and CDR2 is SQIVND (reference sequence). The CDR3 totals 11 residues. The CDR3 sequence: CASSMNTLQYF.

The chain combines TRBV6-5 with TRBJ2-5; absent DNA, TCRdb's TRBD1 call cannot be checked. The germline V gene has CDR1 MNHEY and CDR2 SVGAGI. This CDR3 region has 15 residues. CDR3 in amino acids: CASSYPLQGPGTQYF.

The V gene is TRBV5-1, the J gene TRBJ2-5; TCRdb lists TRBD1, though no DNA is available to test this call. The germline CDR1 and CDR2 sequences are SGHRS and YFSETQ. The CDR3 covers 15 residues. The CDR3 region is CASSLLGADQETQYF. The full variable domain, in which reference TRBV5-1 and TRBJ2-5 provide the parts outside the CDR3, is KAGVTQTPRYLIKTRGQQVTLSCSPISGHRSVSWYQQTPGQGLQFLFEYFSETQRNKGNFPGRFSGRQFSNSRSEMNVSTLELGDSALYLCASSLLGADQETQYFGPGTRLLVL.

The J gene is TRBJ1-5, the V gene TRBV25-1; there is no DNA to check the TCRdb D call of TRBD1. The CDR3 length is 13 residues. CDR1 and CDR2 (germline): MGHDK, SYGVNS. The CDR3 loop is CASSEQGGQPQHF. Full variable domain (remainder filled in from reference TRBV25-1 and TRBJ1-5): EADIYQTPRYLVIGTGKKITLECSQTMGHDKMYWYQQDPGMELHLIHYSYGVNSTEKGDLSSESTVSRIRTEHFPLTLESARPSHTSQYLCASSEQGGQPQHFGDGTRLSIL.

J is TRBJ2-2 and V is TRBV6-1; TCRdb's assignment of TRBD2 cannot be checked, as there is no DNA. This CDR3 region has 14 residues. Germline V gene lookup returns CDR1 MNHNS and CDR2 SASEGT. Here the CDR3 reads CASSQSGATGELFF.

The V call is TRBV20-1, the J call TRBJ1-1. CDR3 length: 16 amino acids. Looked up from germline, CDR1 is DFQATT and CDR2 is SNEGSKA (reference sequence). CDR3 sequence: CSARVGTATLNTEAFF.

V usage is TRBV19 and J usage is TRBJ2-3; TCRdb gives TRBD2 as the D gene, but with no DNA this cannot be confirmed. The CDR3 spans 16 residues. Germline V gene sequence: CDR1 LNHDA, CDR2 SQIVND (reference sequence). CDR3 loop: CASSMGLAAGTDTQYF. Using reference TRBV19 and TRBJ2-3 for the parts outside the CDR3, the full variable domain is DGGITQSPKYLFRKEGQNVTLSCEQNLNHDAMYWYRQDPGQGLRLIYYSQIVNDFQKGDIAEGYSVSREKKESFPLTVTSAQKNPTAFYLCASSMGLAAGTDTQYFGPGTRLTVL.

The J gene is TRBJ1-3, the V gene TRBV5-1. Germline lookup yields CDR1 SGHRS and CDR2 YFSETQ. The CDR3 sequence is 15 residues long. CDR3 sequence reads: CASSLESGLGNTIYF.

V gene TRBV5-1 combines with J gene TRBJ2-3; TCRdb indicates TRBD1, and absent DNA this call remains unverified. CDR3 length: 16 residues. Germline V gene data show CDR1 as SGHRS and CDR2 as YFSETQ. CDR3: CASSPTGSPRTDTQYF.

This chain links TRBV19 with TRBJ2-5; the D call from TCRdb, TRBD2, cannot be confirmed without DNA. Germline loops: CDR1 LNHDA, CDR2 SQIVND (reference sequence). This CDR3 is 14 amino acids long. The CDR3 protein is CASSIRGLQETQYF.

The chain links TRBV11-2 to TRBJ1-3; the D call of TRBD1 rests on TCRdb alone, since no DNA is present to check it. The CDR3 totals 16 residues. CDR1 is SGHAT and CDR2 is FQNNGV in the germline V gene. The CDR3: CASSFKTGDSGNTIYF.

The V and J genes are TRBV29-1 and TRBJ2-7. The CDR3 sequence is 12 residues long. Per germline, CDR1 SQVTM and CDR2 ANQGSEA. The chain's CDR3 is CSVRTEMREQYF.

V and J are TRBV12-3 or TRBV12-4 and TRBJ2-1; TCRdb designates TRBD1, a call that cannot be tested without DNA. The length of the CDR3 is 15 residues. The chain's CDR3 is CASSRTQARGNEQFF.

V gene TRBV12-3 or TRBV12-4 combines with J gene TRBJ2-5; there is no DNA to check the TCRdb D call of TRBD2. The CDR3 covers 16 residues. The CDR3 loop reads CASSPYQGLWQETQYF.

This CDR3 is CASSSMSSYEQYF. The chain carries TRBV5-1 and TRBJ2-7. Germline CDR1 is SGHRS and CDR2 is YFSETQ. The CDR3 consists of 13 residues.

This clonotype counts as medium-sized by frequency. V and J are TRBV6-5 and TRBJ2-3. Germline V CDR1 and CDR2: MNHEY, SVGAGI. This CDR3 is 14 amino acids long. The chain's CDR3 is CASSYSANTDTQYF.

This sequence joins TRBV6-1 and TRBJ1-1; as DNA is missing, the TRBD1 call by TCRdb cannot be tested. In germline, CDR1 is MNHNS, CDR2 SASEGT. The CDR3 spans 16 residues. This CDR3 is CASRGGTGTLNTEAFF.

The gene calls are TRBV27 and TRBJ2-1; TCRdb's D call of TRBD1 is untestable without DNA. CDR3 length: 15 amino acids. Germline-derived CDR1 and CDR2 are MNHEY and SMNVEV (reference sequence). The CDR3 loop reads CASSSLVPGKDEQFF.